This is a list of T cell receptor beta chains from one sample in a study of blood T cell repertoires in COVID-19. Assay: immunoSEQ multiplex PCR; the TCRdb copy retains only in-frame clones and omits some. The sample shows roughly 310,000 clones, approximately 87% of them seen only once. The sequencing sample was made of peripheral blood. Receptor source: a young woman with COVID-19, enrolled during active disease. CDR3s include the opening cysteine and the closing phenylalanine or tryptophan. D genes are given only for firm matches. The size entry is marked missing in some rows and otherwise reads once, few, many or a size class.

DNA: TGCGCCAGCAGCCAACCCGGGACTCCCAAATACGAGCAGTACTTC
CDR3: CASSQPGTPKYEQYF
D: -
J: TRBJ2-7
size: -
V: TRBV4-1

DNA: TGCAGCGTAGGACACCCGGAAAACACCATATATTTT
CDR3: CSVGHPENTIYF
D: -
J: TRBJ1-3
size: -
V: TRBV29-1

DNA: TGTGCCAGCAGTCATCATTCTAGCGGGGGGAGCTCCTACAATGAGCAGTTCTTC
CDR3: CASSHHSSGGSSYNEQFF
D: TRBD2
J: TRBJ2-1
size: -
V: TRBV27

DNA: TGCGCCAGCAGCCAGGGACAGGGTATTGATCAGCCCCAGCATTTT
CDR3: CASSQGQGIDQPQHF
D: TRBD1
J: TRBJ1-5
size: -
V: TRBV4-1

DNA: TGTGCCAGCAGTTTTCAGGGGCCGGGTGAAAAACTGTTTTTT
CDR3: CASSFQGPGEKLFF
D: -
J: TRBJ1-4
size: -
V: TRBV28

DNA: TGTGCCAGCAGCCAGGGACAGGGGGCTCGCCAGCCCCAGCATTTT
CDR3: CASSQGQGARQPQHF
D: TRBD1
J: TRBJ1-5
size: -
V: TRBV3-1/TRBV3-2

DNA: TGTGCCAGCAGCTTACATCAGCAGGATAATGAAGCTTTCTTT
CDR3: CASSLHQQDNEAFF
D: -
J: TRBJ1-1
size: -
V: TRBV7-9

DNA: TGTGCCAGCAGCCTACAGGGGGAGGGTCCGGCCTACGAGCAGTACTTC
CDR3: CASSLQGEGPAYEQYF
D: -
J: TRBJ2-7
size: -
V: TRBV27

DNA: TGTGCCAGCAGCGCCAGGTTCGAAGCTTACGAGCAGTACTTC
CDR3: CASSARFEAYEQYF
D: -
J: TRBJ2-7
size: -
V: TRBV9

DNA: TGTGCCAGTAAACCGGGACAGGCTTCACCCCTCCACTTT
CDR3: CASKPGQASPLHF
D: TRBD1
J: TRBJ1-6
size: -
V: TRBV19

DNA: TGTGCCAGTGGCCTGACAGGGACGAATTCACCCCTCCACTTT
CDR3: CASGLTGTNSPLHF
D: TRBD1
J: TRBJ1-6
size: -
V: TRBV19

DNA: TGTGCCAGCAGTGAATACCGGACAGGGCCCCTTGGAAACACCATATATTTT
CDR3: CASSEYRTGPLGNTIYF
D: TRBD1
J: TRBJ1-3
size: few
V: TRBV6-1

DNA: TGCGCCAGCAGTGAGGGGACAGACTATGGCTACACCTTC
CDR3: CASSEGTDYGYTF
D: TRBD1
J: TRBJ1-2
size: -
V: TRBV10-2

DNA: TGTGCCAGCAGCTTAGGAGGTCTAGCGGGAGTCAATGAGCAGTTCTTC
CDR3: CASSLGGLAGVNEQFF
D: TRBD2
J: TRBJ2-1
size: -
V: TRBV7-9

DNA: TGTGCCAGCAGCGCTACTAGCGGCCGGATGTACTTC
CDR3: CASSATSGRMYF
D: TRBD2
J: TRBJ2-5
size: -
V: TRBV7-9

DNA: TGTGCCAGCAGTCTCTTCTGGGGGGAGGGGAGCTGGTACGAGCAGTACTTC
CDR3: CASSLFWGEGSWYEQYF
D: TRBD2
J: TRBJ2-7
size: -
V: TRBV6-6

DNA: TGTGCCACCAGTGATCGGACAGGGGGCGCGGGGGAGCAGTACTTC
CDR3: CATSDRTGGAGEQYF
D: TRBD1
J: TRBJ2-7
size: once
V: TRBV24-1

DNA: TGTGCCAGCAGTCACAGGGTAGGTATCGAGCAGTACTTC
CDR3: CASSHRVGIEQYF
D: -
J: TRBJ2-7
size: -
V: TRBV3-1/TRBV3-2

DNA: TGTGCCAGCAGCCCGGACAGGGCGCTCACCTACGAGCAGTACTTC
CDR3: CASSPDRALTYEQYF
D: TRBD1
J: TRBJ2-7
size: -
V: TRBV25-1

DNA: TGCGCCAGCAGTGAGTCCCTCTATTTT
CDR3: CASSESLYF
D: -
J: TRBJ1-3
size: -
V: TRBV10-2

DNA: TGTGCCACCCGGGACAGGGCAACTGGTGGCTACACCTTC
CDR3: CATRDRATGGYTF
D: TRBD1
J: TRBJ1-2
size: -
V: TRBV5-6

DNA: TGTGCCAGCAGACAGGGGGCGGCTGGGGTAGGCACTGAAGCTTTCTTT
CDR3: CASRQGAAGVGTEAFF
D: TRBD1
J: TRBJ1-1
size: -
V: TRBV19

DNA: TGTGCCAGCAGCTCAACGACAGGGGGCGGAAAACTGTTTTTT
CDR3: CASSSTTGGGKLFF
D: TRBD1
J: TRBJ1-4
size: -
V: TRBV7-9

DNA: TGTGCCAGCAGCCGGGACAGCGCTATGAACACTGAAGCTTTCTTT
CDR3: CASSRDSAMNTEAFF
D: TRBD1
J: TRBJ1-1
size: few
V: TRBV7-9

DNA: TGCGCCAGCAGTCAAGGAAGACAGGGGCCGGAGCTCTTGCCTGGAAACACCATATATTTT
CDR3: CASSQGRQGPELLPGNTIYF
D: TRBD1
J: TRBJ1-3
size: few
V: TRBV23-1

DNA: TGTGCCAGCAATGGGGGACAACAGTATTCCTATAATTCACCCCTCCACTTT
CDR3: CASNGGQQYSYNSPLHF
D: -
J: TRBJ1-6
size: few
V: TRBV2

DNA: TGCGCCAGCAGCTTTTCTAGCGGAATTTACAATGAGCAGTTCTTC
CDR3: CASSFSSGIYNEQFF
D: TRBD2
J: TRBJ2-1
size: -
V: TRBV5-1

DNA: TGTGCCAGCAGGGACCGGGGAGGGGCCTCCTACAATGAGCAGTTCTTC
CDR3: CASRDRGGASYNEQFF
D: TRBD2
J: TRBJ2-1
size: -
V: TRBV28

DNA: TGCGCCAGCAGACGGGAAACTAATTCACCCCTCCACTTT
CDR3: CASRRETNSPLHF
D: -
J: TRBJ1-6
size: -
V: TRBV5-1

DNA: TGTGCCAGCAGCCCCCGGACAGGGGGCCCCTATGGCTACACCTTC
CDR3: CASSPRTGGPYGYTF
D: TRBD1
J: TRBJ1-2
size: -
V: TRBV5-6